Listed below are T cell receptor beta chains from one sample, sequenced in a study of CD8+ T cells in alopecia areata. Sequenced by immunoSEQ multiplex PCR; TCRdb stores in-frame clones only, minus some. The sample holds over 85,000 clones, 61% seen once. The sample in question was CD8+ T cells sorted from blood, obtained at week 4, from a patient treated with tofacitinib. All receptors derive from a human donor with alopecia areata. The CDR3 runs from the conserved cysteine through the conserved F or W. The D gene is left open where the match is weak. Size is omitted from some rows. Given values are once, few, many or a class for expanded clones.

>TRBD1|.|TRBJ2-7|TRBV27
CASSFATGNEQYF
TGTGCCAGCAGTTTCGCGACAGGGAACGAGCAGTACTTC
>.|.|TRBJ1-6|TRBV27
CASRELTDSNSPLHF
TGTGCCAGCAGAGAGTTGACTGACTCTAATTCACCCCTCCACTTT
>TRBD1|.|TRBJ2-5|TRBV6-5
CASRTTGVETQYF
TGTGCCAGCAGGACGACAGGGGTAGAGACCCAGTACTTC
>TRBD2|.|TRBJ2-5|TRBV7-8
CASSLEASERAGDQETQYF
TGTGCCAGCAGCTTAGAGGCCTCGGAGCGAGCGGGGGACCAAGAGACCCAGTACTTC
>.|.|TRBJ1-1|TRBV9
CASSVSTANTEAFF
TGTGCCAGCAGCGTATCTACGGCGAACACTGAAGCTTTCTTT
>TRBD2|.|TRBJ2-7|TRBV4-1
CASSQGPGLAGGSYEQYF
TGCGCCAGCAGCCAAGGCCCGGGACTAGCGGGCGGATCCTACGAGCAGTACTTC
>TRBD2|.|TRBJ2-1|TRBV9
CASSPQRLAADNEQFF
TGTGCCAGCAGCCCACAAAGACTAGCGGCAGACAATGAGCAGTTCTTC
>.|.|TRBJ2-7|TRBV27
CASSTGQEQYF
TGTGCCAGCAGTACCGGACAGGAGCAGTACTTC
>.|once|TRBJ1-3|TRBV29-1
CSVDGGGGNTIYF
TGCAGCGTTGATGGAGGGGGTGGAAACACCATATATTTT
>TRBD1|.|TRBJ1-6|TRBV11-2
CASTASWGQGAHNSPLHF
TGTGCCAGCACCGCGTCCTGGGGACAGGGGGCCCATAATTCACCCCTCCACTTT
>.|few|TRBJ1-1|TRBV5-6
CASSLSYRDIEAFF
TGTGCCAGCAGCTTGTCTTACAGGGATATTGAAGCTTTCTTT
>.|few|TRBJ2-2|TRBV30
CAWSVGVFAGELFF
TGTGCCTGGAGTGTTGGGGTGTTCGCCGGGGAGCTGTTTTTT
>.|.|TRBJ1-2|TRBV27
CATGFGYTF
TGTGCCACGGGGTTCGGCTACACCTTC
>TRBD2|.|TRBJ2-7|TRBV4-2
CASSTRTSVTSSYEQYF
TGTGCCAGCAGCACCCGGACTAGCGTGACAAGCTCCTACGAGCAGTACTTC
>TRBD2|.|TRBJ2-1|TRBV2
CGAGDAYNEQFF
TGTGGAGCGGGAGACGCCTACAATGAGCAGTTCTTC
>.|.|TRBJ2-2|TRBV11-2
CASSLVMGSTGELFF
TGTGCCAGCAGCTTAGTGATGGGCAGCACCGGGGAGCTGTTTTTT
>.|.|TRBJ2-1|TRBV4-3
CASSQDGVQANSHYNEQFF
TGCGCCAGCAGCCAAGATGGAGTTCAAGCAAATAGCCACTACAATGAGCAGTTCTTC
>.|few|TRBJ1-1|TRBV6-4
CASSRGGSNTEAFF
TGTGCCAGCTCGCGGGGGGGGTCGAACACTGAAGCTTTCTTT
>.|.|TRBJ2-1|TRBV25-1
CASWDSLSSYNEQFF
TGTGCCAGCTGGGACTCCCTAAGCTCCTACAATGAGCAGTTCTTC
>TRBD1|.|TRBJ2-7|TRBV9
CASSGGDSYYEQYF
TGTGCCAGCAGCGGAGGGGACAGCTACTACGAGCAGTACTTC
>.|few|TRBJ1-1|TRBV29-1
CSVWDVNMNTEAFF
TGCAGCGTTTGGGACGTGAACATGAACACTGAAGCTTTCTTT
>.|once|TRBJ2-1|TRBV5-1
CASSRGTTQDEQFF
TGCGCCAGCAGCCGAGGAACAACCCAGGATGAGCAGTTCTTC
>.|.|TRBJ1-2|TRBV29-1
CSVVTESYNYGYTF
TGCAGCGTTGTGACAGAATCCTATAACTATGGCTACACCTTC
>.|.|TRBJ2-4|TRBV6-6
CATQILGENIQYF
TGTGCCACTCAAATACTCGGGGAAAACATTCAGTACTTC
>.|.|TRBJ2-7|TRBV30
CAWSVGGNEQYF
TGTGCCTGGAGTGTCGGGGGAAACGAGCAGTACTTC
>.|once|TRBJ1-1|TRBV5-8
CASSVADTEAFF
TGTGCCAGCAGCGTGGCCGATACTGAAGCTTTCTTT
>.|.|TRBJ2-7|TRBV13
CASSLAGYEQYF
TGTGCCAGCAGCTTAGCAGGGTACGAGCAGTACTTC
>.|.|TRBJ1-1|TRBV5-1
CASSLFSWSPEAFF
TGCGCCAGCAGCTTGTTTTCCTGGAGCCCTGAAGCTTTCTTT
>.|.|TRBJ2-2|TRBV15
CATSERRGGSTGELFF
TGTGCCACCAGCGAGAGAAGGGGTGGGAGCACCGGGGAGCTGTTTTTT
>TRBD1|.|TRBJ1-6|TRBV7-3
CASSLVGQGARLLHF
TGTGCCAGCAGCTTAGTTGGACAGGGGGCGCGACTCCTCCACTTT
>.|few|TRBJ2-7|TRBV29-1
CSVGWDYEQYF
TGCAGCGTTGGGTGGGACTACGAGCAGTACTTC
>.|.|TRBJ2-1|TRBV7-9
CASSFLGGPRNEQFF
TGTGCCAGCAGCTTTTTAGGGGGGCCTAGGAATGAGCAGTTCTTC
>.|few|TRBJ2-3|TRBV28
CASSSQDSTDTQYF
TGTGCCAGCAGTTCGCAGGATAGCACAGATACGCAGTATTTT
>TRBD1|few|TRBJ2-1|TRBV29-1
CSVSGTGYMNEQFF
TGCAGCGTCTCCGGGACAGGGTATATGAATGAGCAGTTCTTC
>.|few|TRBJ2-6|TRBV27
CASRVGGGISGANVLTF
TGTGCCAGCCGTGTGGGAGGGGGGATCTCTGGGGCCAACGTCCTGACTTTC
>.|.|TRBJ2-5|TRBV15
CATSRVPLAGETQYF
TGTGCCACCAGCAGAGTACCATTAGCCGGAGAGACCCAGTACTTC
>.|.|TRBJ2-3|TRBV5-4
CASSLVAGSDTQYF
TGTGCCAGCAGCTTGGTGGCAGGGTCGGATACGCAGTATTTT
>.|few|TRBJ1-1|TRBV9
CASAEPTAGSSNTEAFF
TGTGCCAGCGCCGAACCGACCGCAGGGTCGAGCAACACTGAAGCTTTCTTT
>.|few|TRBJ2-7|TRBV9
CASSVEAQPGEQYF
TGTGCCAGCAGCGTAGAAGCCCAACCGGGGGAGCAGTACTTC
>TRBD1|.|TRBJ1-5|TRBV29-1
CSVEKGQGAQPQHF
TGCAGCGTTGAAAAGGGACAGGGGGCACAGCCCCAGCATTTT
>.|.|TRBJ1-1|TRBV4-1
CASSLAPGQNTEAFF
TGCGCCAGCAGCCTTGCCCCCGGGCAGAACACTGAAGCTTTCTTT
>.|.|TRBJ2-4|TRBV2
CASTGEANIQYF
TGTGCCAGCACCGGGGAGGCGAACATTCAGTACTTC
>TRBD1|.|TRBJ1-2|TRBV29-1
CSVSQGASGFNGYTF
TGCAGCGTTTCGCAGGGGGCATCGGGATTTAATGGCTACACCTTC
>.|.|TRBJ1-2|TRBV29-1
CSVEEQRGGYTF
TGCAGCGTTGAAGAACAGAGAGGTGGCTACACCTTC
>.|few|TRBJ2-1|TRBV5-6
CASRAGRMEQFF
TGTGCCAGCAGGGCTGGCAGGATGGAGCAGTTCTTC
>.|.|TRBJ1-2|TRBV21-1
CASSKGNETGFGYTF
TGTGCCAGCAGCAAAGGAAATGAGACAGGGTTTGGCTACACCTTC
>.|.|TRBJ1-5|TRBV7-2
CASSLAPVGPQHF
TGTGCCAGCAGCTTAGCTCCAGTTGGGCCCCAGCATTTT
>TRBD1|.|TRBJ2-7|TRBV7-9
CASNNPGQGANEQYF
TGTGCCAGCAACAATCCTGGACAGGGGGCTAACGAGCAGTACTTC
>.|.|TRBJ2-7|TRBV9
CASRGGLSSSYEQYF
TGTGCCAGCAGAGGTGGCCTATCGAGCTCCTACGAGCAGTACTTC